The 19 T cell receptor beta chains presented below share a single source sample, sequenced in a study of shared clonotypes between healthy human individuals. The protocol was immunoSEQ multiplex PCR, while the TCRdb copy is restricted to in-frame clones and leaves out a portion. There are about 1.5 million clones in the sample; 98% occur only once, and roughly 0.4% lies in the top ten. The sequenced material came from naive CD4+ T cells sorted from blood. Subset meaning: CD45RA+ positively selected. The receptors were gathered from a man younger than 40 in good health.

On this clone: Other DNA sequences of this sample code for an identical CDR3. The DNA for the CDR3 is TGTGCCAGTAGGGACAGGGGCAATCAGCCCCAGCATTTT. Translating it yields CASRDRGNQPQHF. The rearrangement uses TRBV19 and TRBJ1-5; 8 bases align to TRBD1. Trimming took 6 bases from V and 2 from J; bases not matched to a gene: 0. The V gene's germline CDR1 is LNHDA and CDR2 SQIVND (reference sequence). There are 13 residues in the CDR3.

The chain links TRBV28 to TRBJ2-7; 7 bases line up with TRBD1. Germline-derived CDR1 and CDR2 are MDHEN and SYDVKM. This CDR3 is 15 amino acids long. Losses at the gene ends were 5 bases for V and 1 base for J; bases not matched to a gene: 8. For the CDR3, the DNA is TGTGCCAGCAGTCCGATGACAGGGCGGTCCTACGAGCAGTACTTC. Its translation: CASSPMTGRSYEQYF.

V is TRBV7-9 and J is TRBJ2-2; TRBD2 is a possible D gene (5 bases). This CDR3 spans 17 amino acids. Germline CDR1 SEHNR, CDR2 FQNEAQ (reference sequence). The germline V and J ends were trimmed by 1 base and 1 base, with 13 bases remaining between them. The CDR3 DNA follows: TGTGCCAGCAGCTTAGGTACTAGTGTAAAGAACACCGGGGAGCTGTTTTTT. Its translation: CASSLGTSVKNTGELFF.

J is TRBJ2-3 and V is TRBV21-1; the table's D gene call, TRBD1, was not cross checked with the DNA. TRBV21-1 is listed as a pseudogene. The CDR3 consists of 15 residues. CDR3 coding DNA: TGTGCCAGCAGCAACGGGGACAGGGCCCCGAGGACGCAGTATTTT. Its translation is CASSNGDRAPRTQYF.

The chain combines TRBV2 with TRBJ1-4; D unclear. Trimming removed 7 bases at V and 3 bases at J, with 15 bases between. Germline CDR1 SNHLY, CDR2 FYNNEI. CDR3 size: 15 residues. The CDR3 loop is CASTEVGLSNEKLFF. The CDR3 nucleotides read TGTGCCAGCACCGAAGTCGGCCTTTCTAATGAAAAACTGTTTTTT.

This chain connects TRBV19 to TRBJ1-5; D remains unclear. This CDR3 has 16 residues. Trimming took 5 bases from V and 1 from J, leaving 15 bases between them. Germline values: CDR1 LNHDA, CDR2 SQIVND (reference sequence). CDR3 amino acids: CASSFSRMTSNQPQHF. CDR3 DNA: TGTGCCAGTAGTTTTTCGCGGATGACAAGCAATCAGCCCCAGCATTTT.

The chain is built from TRBV2 and TRBJ2-3; no reliable D call. Germline CDR1 and CDR2: SNHLY and FYNNEI. Trimming removed 3 bases from V and 1 base from J, with 11 bases in between. The CDR3 has 15 amino acids. CDR3 nucleotide sequence: TGTGCCAGCAGTGACCCAGGTTGGGGCACAGATACGCAGTATTTT. Encoded protein: CASSDPGWGTDTQYF.

The chain has TRBV28 and TRBJ2-6; unclear D gene. Per the germline V gene, CDR1 is MDHEN and CDR2 is SYDVKM. Trimming left V 3 bases short and J 0 bases short, with 0 bases between. The CDR3 has 13 residues. The CDR3: CASSFSGANVLTF. The CDR3 DNA sequence: TGTGCCAGCAGTTTCTCTGGGGCCAACGTCCTGACTTTC.

The sample holds one count of this clone. The rearrangement uses TRBV11-2 and TRBJ2-5, with 11 nucleotides matching TRBD2. The V gene end was trimmed by 3 bases and the J gene end by 4 bases; junction bases not matched to a gene: 10. The CDR3 extends over 17 amino acids. Per germline, CDR1 SGHAT and CDR2 FQNNGV. The CDR3 DNA follows: TGTGCCAGCAGCTTTATACTAGCGGGAGTTTCGGCAGAGACCCAGTACTTC. Protein sequence: CASSFILAGVSAETQYF. Full variable domain (missing parts from reference TRBV11-2 and TRBJ2-5): EAGVAQSPRYKIIEKRQSVAFWCNPISGHATLYWYQQILGQGPKLLIQFQNNGVVDDSQLPKDRFSAERLKGVDSTLKIQPAKLEDSAVYLCASSFILAGVSAETQYFGPGTRLLVL.

V is TRBV29-1 and J is TRBJ1-1; unclear D gene. Germline CDR1 reads SQVTM; CDR2 reads ANQGSEA. There are 14 residues in the CDR3. The V end was cut by 4 bases, the J end by 4 bases, with 16 bases between. The CDR3 nucleotides read TGCAGCGTTGGTGGGGTCTACTCGGGCACTGAAGCTTTCTTT. Protein sequence: CSVGGVYSGTEAFF.

The chain uses TRBV2 and TRBJ2-3; TRBD1 matches at 10 bases. This CDR3 is 15 amino acids long. Germline V CDR1 and CDR2: SNHLY, FYNNEI. V was clipped by 6 bases and J by 4 bases; unmatched bases: 7. CDR3 protein: CASSFRDRGADTQYF. The CDR3 DNA sequence: TGTGCCAGCAGCTTCCGGGACAGGGGAGCAGATACGCAGTATTTT.

The chain combines TRBV27 with TRBJ2-5; D gene uncertain. CDR1 and CDR2 (germline): MNHEY, SMNVEV (reference sequence). The ends were cut back, 2 bases at V and 0 bases at J, with 13 bases in the middle. There are 16 residues in the CDR3. This chain's CDR3 is CASSLIRNSYQETQYF. As DNA, the CDR3 is TGTGCCAGCAGTTTAATTCGGAATTCGTACCAAGAGACCCAGTACTTC.

About this clone itself: Other nucleotide sequences from this sample produce the same CDR3. The chain joins TRBV7-2 to TRBJ2-3; D is possibly TRBD1 (5 bases). CDR1 and CDR2 from the germline V gene are SGHTA and FQGNSA. CDR3 length: 13 amino acids. Deletions cut 5 bases from V and 4 bases from J, with 10 bases between. CDR3 sequence reads: CASSPQGADTQYF. The CDR3, as DNA: TGTGCCAGCAGCCCCCAGGGCGCAGATACGCAGTATTTT.

The rearrangement uses TRBV19 and TRBJ1-5, with D tentatively TRBD1 (5 bases). V was trimmed by 8 bases and J by 4 bases, leaving 12 bases between them. Per the germline V gene, CDR1 is LNHDA and CDR2 is SQIVND (reference sequence). This CDR3 contains 13 residues. In DNA form, the CDR3 reads TGTGCCAGTTCCCGAGGGGATAATCAGCCCCAGCATTTT. Protein: CASSRGDNQPQHF. The full variable domain, its missing parts supplied by reference TRBV19 and TRBJ1-5, is DGGITQSPKYLFRKEGQNVTLSCEQNLNHDAMYWYRQDPGQGLRLIYYSQIVNDFQKGDIAEGYSVSREKKESFPLTVTSAQKNPTAFYLCASSRGDNQPQHFGDGTRLSIL.

V gene TRBV28 combines with J gene TRBJ2-7; possible D gene TRBD1, 5 bases. Germline CDR1 MDHEN, CDR2 SYDVKM. Trimming pared 3 bases from V and 2 bases from J, leaving 20 bases between. This CDR3 spans 17 amino acids. DNA for the CDR3: TGTGCCAGCAGTTTGGGGCTAATAAGGCCCCTACCCTACGAGCAGTACTTC. As protein: CASSLGLIRPLPYEQYF.

This rearrangement joins TRBV4-1 to TRBJ2-3, with 10 bases identical to TRBD2. This CDR3 contains 16 residues. The V and J ends lost 2 bases and 5 bases, in that order; junction bases with no gene match: 7. In germline, CDR1 is MGHRA, CDR2 YSYEKL. CDR3 sequence reads: CASSQRLAGVQDTQYF. CDR3 DNA: TGCGCCAGCAGCCAACGCCTAGCGGGAGTACAAGATACGCAGTATTTT.

The CDR3 DNA sequence: TGTGCCAGCAGCCTGGGGGGACGCGGAGGGTATGGCTACACCTTC. Translation: CASSLGGRGGYGYTF. The chain links TRBV7-8 to TRBJ1-2; tentatively, D is TRBD1 (5 bases). This CDR3 is 15 amino acids long. V was pared by 5 bases and J by 5 bases, with 18 bases between. Per the germline V gene, CDR1 is SGHVS and CDR2 is FQNEAQ.

The V and J genes are TRBV29-1 and TRBJ1-1; weak D call: TRBD1 (6 bases). The CDR3 is 10 residues long. The V end lost 6 bases, the J end lost 10 bases, and 12 bases lay between the germline ends. The germline V gene has CDR1 SQVTM and CDR2 ANQGSEA. CDR3 protein: CSVADSGAFF. As DNA, the CDR3 is TGCAGCGTCGCGGACAGCGGAGCTTTCTTT.

The genes are TRBV18 and TRBJ2-7; TRBD2 is a possible D gene (6 bases). CDR3 length equals 16 residues. Germline V gene data show CDR1 as KGHSH and CDR2 as LQKENI. V dropped 2 bases and J dropped 4 bases, with 18 bases sitting between them. The CDR3 reads CASSPVTQRVLYEQYF. CDR3 DNA: TGTGCCAGCTCACCAGTAACCCAGCGGGTATTATACGAGCAGTACTTC.